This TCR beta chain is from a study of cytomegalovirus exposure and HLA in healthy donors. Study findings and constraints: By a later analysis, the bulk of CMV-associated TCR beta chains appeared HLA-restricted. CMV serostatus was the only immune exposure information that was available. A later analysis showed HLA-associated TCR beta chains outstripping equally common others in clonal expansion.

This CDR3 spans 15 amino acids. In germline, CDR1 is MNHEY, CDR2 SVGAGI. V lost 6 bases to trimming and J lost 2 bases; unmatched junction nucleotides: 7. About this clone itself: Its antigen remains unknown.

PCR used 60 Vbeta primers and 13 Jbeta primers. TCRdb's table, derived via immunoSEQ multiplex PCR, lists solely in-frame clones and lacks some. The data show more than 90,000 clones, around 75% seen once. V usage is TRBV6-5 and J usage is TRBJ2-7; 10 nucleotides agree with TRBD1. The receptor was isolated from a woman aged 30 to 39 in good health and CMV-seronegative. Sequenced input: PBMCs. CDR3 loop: CASSKYGTGAYEQYF. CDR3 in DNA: TGTGCCAGCAGCAAGTACGGGACAGGGGCCTACGAGCAGTACTTC.